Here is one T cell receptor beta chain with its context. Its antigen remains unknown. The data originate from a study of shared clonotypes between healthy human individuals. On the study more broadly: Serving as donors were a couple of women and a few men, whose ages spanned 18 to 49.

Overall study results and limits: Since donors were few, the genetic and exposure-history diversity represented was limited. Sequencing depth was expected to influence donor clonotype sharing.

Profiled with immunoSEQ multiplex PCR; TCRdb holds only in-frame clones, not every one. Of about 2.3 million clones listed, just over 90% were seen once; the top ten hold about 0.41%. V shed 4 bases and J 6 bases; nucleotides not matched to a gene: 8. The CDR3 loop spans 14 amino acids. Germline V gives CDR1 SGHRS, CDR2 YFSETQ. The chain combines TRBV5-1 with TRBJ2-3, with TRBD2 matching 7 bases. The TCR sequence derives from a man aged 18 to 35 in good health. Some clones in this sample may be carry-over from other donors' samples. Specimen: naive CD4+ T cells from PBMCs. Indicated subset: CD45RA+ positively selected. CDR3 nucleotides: TGCGCCAGCAGCCCGGGGCGGGAGAGGGATACGCAGTATTTT. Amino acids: CASSPGRERDTQYF.